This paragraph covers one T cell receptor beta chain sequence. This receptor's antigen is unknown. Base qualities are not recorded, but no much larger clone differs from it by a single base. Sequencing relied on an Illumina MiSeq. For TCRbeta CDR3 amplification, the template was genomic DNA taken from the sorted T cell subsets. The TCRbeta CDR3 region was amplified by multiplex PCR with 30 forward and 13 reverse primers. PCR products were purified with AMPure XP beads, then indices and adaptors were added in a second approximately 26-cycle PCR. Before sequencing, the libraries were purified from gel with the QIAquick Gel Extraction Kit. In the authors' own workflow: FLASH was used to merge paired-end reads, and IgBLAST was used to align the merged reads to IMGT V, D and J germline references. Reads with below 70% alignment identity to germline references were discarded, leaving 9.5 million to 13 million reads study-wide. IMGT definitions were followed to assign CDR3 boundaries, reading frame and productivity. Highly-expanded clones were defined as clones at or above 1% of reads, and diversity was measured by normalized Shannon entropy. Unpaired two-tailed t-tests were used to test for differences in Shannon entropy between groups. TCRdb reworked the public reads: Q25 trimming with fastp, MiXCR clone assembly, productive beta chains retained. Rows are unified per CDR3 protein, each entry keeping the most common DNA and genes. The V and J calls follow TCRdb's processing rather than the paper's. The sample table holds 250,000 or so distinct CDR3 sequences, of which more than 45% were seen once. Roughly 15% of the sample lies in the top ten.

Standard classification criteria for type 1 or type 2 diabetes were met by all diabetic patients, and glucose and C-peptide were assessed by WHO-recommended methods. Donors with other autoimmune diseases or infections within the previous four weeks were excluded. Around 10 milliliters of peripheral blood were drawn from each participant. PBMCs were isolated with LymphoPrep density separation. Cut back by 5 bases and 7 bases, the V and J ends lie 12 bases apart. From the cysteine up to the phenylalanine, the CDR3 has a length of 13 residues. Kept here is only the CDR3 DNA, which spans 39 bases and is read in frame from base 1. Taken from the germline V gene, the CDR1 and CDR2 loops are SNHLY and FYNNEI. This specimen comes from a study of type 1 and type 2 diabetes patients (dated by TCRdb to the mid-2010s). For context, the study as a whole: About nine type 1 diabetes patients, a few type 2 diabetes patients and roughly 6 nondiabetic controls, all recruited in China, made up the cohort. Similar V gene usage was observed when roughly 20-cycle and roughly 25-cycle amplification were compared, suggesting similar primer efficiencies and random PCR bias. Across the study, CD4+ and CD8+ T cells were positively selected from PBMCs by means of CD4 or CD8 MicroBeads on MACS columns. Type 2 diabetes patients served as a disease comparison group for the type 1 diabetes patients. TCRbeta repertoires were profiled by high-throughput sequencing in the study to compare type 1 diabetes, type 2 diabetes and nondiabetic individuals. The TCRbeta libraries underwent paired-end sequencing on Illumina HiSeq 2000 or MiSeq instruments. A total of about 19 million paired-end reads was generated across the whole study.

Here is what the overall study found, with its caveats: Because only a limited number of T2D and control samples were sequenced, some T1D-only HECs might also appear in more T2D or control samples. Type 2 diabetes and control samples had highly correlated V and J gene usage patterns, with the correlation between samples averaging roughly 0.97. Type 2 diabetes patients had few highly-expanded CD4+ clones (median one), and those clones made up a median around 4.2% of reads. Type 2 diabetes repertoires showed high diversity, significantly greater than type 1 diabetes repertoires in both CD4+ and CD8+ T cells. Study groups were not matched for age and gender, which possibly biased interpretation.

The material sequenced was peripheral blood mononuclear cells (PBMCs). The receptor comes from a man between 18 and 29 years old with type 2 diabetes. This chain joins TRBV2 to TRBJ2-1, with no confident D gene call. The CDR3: CASSYGSGNEQFF. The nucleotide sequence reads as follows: TGTGCCAGCAGTTACGGATCTGGGAATGAGCAGTTCTTC.